This T cell receptor beta chain originates from a study of technical replicates of blood from a few donors. The CDR3 length is 18 residues. The J segment lost 1 base and the V segment lost 1 base, leaving 6 bases of the junction unmatched. CDR1 and CDR2 from the germline V gene are MDHEN and SYDVKM. Sequencing was performed with immunoSEQ multiplex PCR; in TCRdb, only in-frame clones are kept and a portion is missing. This table holds around 97,000 clones, over 85% found once. This clone was seen only once. Sequenced material: T cells isolated from PBMCs. The chain has TRBV28 and TRBJ2-5; 13 nucleotides line up with TRBD2. This receptor was identified in a human donor in good health. The CDR3 DNA follows: TGTGCCAGCAGTTTATCTCCGGGACTAGCGGGGCCCCAAGAGACCCAGTACTTC. It translates to CASSLSPGLAGPQETQYF.